Shown below are 20 T cell receptor beta chains from a single sample sequenced in a study of blood T cells in healthy people across ages. Primed by a sample-barcoded 5' primer and a J-beta primer mix, a second PCR proceeded for roughly 6 to 12 cycles. TCRdb re-called the 5' RACE reads with MiXCR, one entry per CDR3 protein. This sample carries 630,000 or so distinct CDR3 sequences, less than 40% of them seen once, and the ten largest clones take approximately 15%. The material sequenced was blood. The receptors here all came from a woman of 80 years or more in good health.

This clonotype occurred many times. This chain uses TRBV10-3 with TRBJ1-5; TRBD1 matches 7 bases. Germline V gene sequence: CDR1 ENHRY, CDR2 SYGVKD. The V gene end was trimmed by 3 bases and the J gene end by 7 bases; junction bases not matched to a gene: 9. The CDR3 sequence is 15 residues long. CDR3 nucleotides: TGTGCCATCAGTGAACGACAGGGATTCGGACAGCCCCAGCATTTT. This encodes CAISERQGFGQPQHF.

The chain is built from TRBV18 and TRBJ2-5; TRBD1 is a possible D gene (5 bases). The V gene's germline CDR1 is KGHSH and CDR2 LQKENI. V gave up 0 bases and J gave up 5 bases, with 13 bases separating them. The CDR3 runs to 15 residues. As DNA, the CDR3 is TGTGCCAGCTCACCACCGGGGCCGACTCGCGAGACCCAGTACTTC. Encoded protein: CASSPPGPTRETQYF.

This clonotype occurred a few times. The chain couples TRBV19 to TRBJ1-5; 8 bases agree with TRBD1. V lost 10 bases and J lost 3; bases outside the gene matches: 5. The length of the CDR3 is 13 residues. The germline V gene has CDR1 LNHDA and CDR2 SQIVND (reference sequence). This chain's CDR3 is CAIGTGPNQPQHF. Written as DNA, the CDR3 is TGTGCCATCGGGACAGGCCCCAATCAGCCCCAGCATTTT.

Remarks on this clonotype: With a much larger clone just one base away, this may be a read error. V gene TRBV7-3 combines with J gene TRBJ2-5; a possible D gene is TRBD1 (6 bases). Germline V CDR1 and CDR2: SGHTA, FQGTGA. This CDR3 contains 14 residues. The CDR3 region is CVSSSGASTRTQYF. In DNA form, the CDR3 reads TGTGTCAGCAGCTCAGGGGCTAGCACTCGGACCCAGTACTTC. Combining the CDR3 with reference TRBV7-3 and TRBJ2-5 gives the whole variable domain GAGVSQTPSNKVTEKGKYVELRCDPISGHTALYWYRQSLGQGPEFLIYFQGTGAADDSGLPNDRFFAVRPEGSVSTLKIQRTERGDSAVYLCVSSSGASTRTQYFGPGTRLLVL.

The genes are TRBV5-5 and TRBJ1-5, with a tentative D call TRBD1 (5 bases). The germline V gene encodes CDR1 SGHKS and CDR2 YYEKEE (reference sequence). The CDR3 has 17 amino acids. The ends were cut back, 4 bases at V and 0 bases at J, with 17 bases in the middle. CDR3 in amino acids: CASSGTGGFYSNQPQHF. CDR3 bases: TGTGCCAGCAGCGGGACGGGGGGGTTTTATAGCAATCAGCCCCAGCATTTT.

Only a few counts were recorded for this clonotype. The gene calls are TRBV6-5 and TRBJ2-1, with TRBD2 matching 8 bases. Germline V gene sequence: CDR1 MNHEY, CDR2 SVGAGI. The CDR3 has 11 residues. V lost 10 bases to trimming and J lost 6 bases; unmatched junction nucleotides: 2. The CDR3 DNA is TGTGCCACCCGGGGGGGCAATGAGCAGTTCTTC. It encodes CATRGGNEQFF.

The J gene is TRBJ2-3, the V gene TRBV28; 15 bases match TRBD2. The germline gives CDR1 MDHEN, CDR2 SYDVKM. J was trimmed by 1 base and V by 4 bases; bases with no gene match: 6. This CDR3 has 18 amino acids. CDR3 sequence (DNA): TGTGCCAGCAGTTCCGGACTAGCGGGGGGGCCAGGCACAGATACGCAGTATTTT. As protein: CASSSGLAGGPGTDTQYF.

This clonotype was seen ten or more times. The rearrangement links TRBV5-1 to TRBJ2-1; D may be TRBD2 (5 bases). CDR3 size: 15 residues. The germline V gene has CDR1 SGHRS and CDR2 YFSETQ. V was pared by 1 base and J by 8 bases, with 16 bases between. CDR3 in amino acids: CASSLYPGKRDEQFF. DNA for the CDR3: TGCGCCAGCAGCTTGTATCCCGGGAAGAGGGATGAGCAGTTCTTC.

Turning to this clonotype: This clone may be a read error of a much larger clone one base away. The CDR3 loop reads CASSPQTGTGVEQYF. DNA for the CDR3: TGTGCCAGCAGCCCGCAAACCGGGACAGGGGTCGAGCAGTACTTC. The chain couples TRBV3-1 to TRBJ2-4, with 10 bases identical to TRBD1. The end of the DNA aligns better with TRBJ2-7, so the J call may be wrong. The CDR3 spans 15 residues. From germline, CDR1 is LGHDT and CDR2 YNNKEL (reference sequence).

This clonotype was seen repeatedly, ten times or more. The gene calls are TRBV6-5 and TRBJ1-2; 11 bases are shared with TRBD1. V lost 7 bases and J lost 4; bases outside the gene matches: 8. Germline CDR1 and CDR2: MNHEY and SVGAGI. CDR3 length: 15 amino acids. The CDR3 here is CASIRGQGAGYGYTF. The CDR3 DNA is TGTGCCAGCATTCGAGGACAGGGGGCGGGCTATGGCTACACCTTC.

This clonotype appeared a few times. This chain links TRBV7-2 with TRBJ2-2; no clear D gene. Germline values: CDR1 SGHTA, CDR2 FQGNSA. Trimming took off 1 base at V and 5 bases at J, with 11 bases between the two ends. The CDR3 is made up of 15 amino acids. Here the CDR3 reads CASSLGGLRTGELFF. The CDR3 DNA reads as TGTGCCAGCAGCTTAGGAGGCTTACGGACCGGGGAGCTGTTTTTT.

This clonotype was observed a few times. The CDR3 loop is CASSLESRETQYF. The CDR3 nucleotides read TGTGCCAGCAGCTTGGAATCTCGGGAGACCCAGTACTTC. The chain is built from TRBV5-4 and TRBJ2-5; D is undetermined. Germline loops: CDR1 SGHNT, CDR2 YYREEE (reference sequence). The CDR3 length is 13 residues. V shed 0 bases and J shed 5 bases, with 8 bases lying between them.

The chain employs TRBV20-1 and TRBJ2-1; D remains unclear. The CDR3 has 14 amino acids. From germline, CDR1 is DFQATT and CDR2 SNEGSKA (reference sequence). The V and J ends lost 3 bases and 3 bases respectively, with 12 bases between them. The CDR3: CSARSRFRYNEQFF. As DNA, the CDR3 is TGCAGTGCTAGGAGCCGGTTTCGCTACAATGAGCAGTTCTTC.

This clonotype was observed a handful of times. V is TRBV6-2 or TRBV6-3 and J is TRBJ2-1; a possible D gene is TRBD1 (5 bases). CDR1 MNHEY and CDR2 SVGEGT come from the germline V gene. This CDR3 is built from 11 residues. The V and J ends lost 11 bases and 12 bases respectively, with 17 bases between them. The CDR3 DNA reads TGTGCCGCCACCCAGGGTATTGGGCAGTTCTTC. Translation: CAATQGIGQFF.

This clonotype was observed many times. This rearrangement joins TRBV6-1 to TRBJ2-2; the D gene is possibly TRBD1 (6 bases). The CDR3 length is 16 residues. V lost 5 bases and J 6 bases, leaving 19 bases between the germline ends. The germline V gene encodes CDR1 MNHNS and CDR2 SASEGT. The CDR3 DNA sequence: TGTGCCAGCAGTCCCCTTCCCTCCCAGGGGCCCGGGGAGCTGTTTTTT. This translates into CASSPLPSQGPGELFF.

This chain links TRBV2 with TRBJ1-1; a weak D match, TRBD1 (6 bases). Trimming stripped 8 bases from V and 3 bases from J, with 10 bases between. Germline V gene lookup returns CDR1 SNHLY and CDR2 FYNNEI. This CDR3 spans 12 amino acids. CDR3 loop: CASQTGYTEAFF. CDR3 DNA: TGTGCCAGCCAAACAGGGTACACTGAAGCTTTCTTT.

This clonotype was counted at least ten times. The chain recombines TRBV25-1 with TRBJ2-6, with D tentatively TRBD2 (6 bases). Germline assignment: CDR1 MGHDK and CDR2 SYGVNS. The CDR3 is 15 residues long. V was trimmed by 2 bases and J by 2 bases, leaving 7 bases between them. CDR3: CASSEERAGANVLTF. The CDR3 DNA is TGTGCCAGCAGTGAAGAGCGGGCTGGGGCCAACGTCCTGACTTTC. Full variable domain (missing parts from reference TRBV25-1 and TRBJ2-6): EADIYQTPRYLVIGTGKKITLECSQTMGHDKMYWYQQDPGMELHLIHYSYGVNSTEKGDLSSESTVSRIRTEHFPLTLESARPSHTSQYLCASSEERAGANVLTFGAGSRLTVL.

This clonotype turned up a few times. The genes are TRBV30 and TRBJ1-5; maybe TRBD1 (6 bases). The CDR3 extends over 13 amino acids. V was clipped by 5 bases and J by 9 bases, with 17 bases between them. The germline CDR1 and CDR2 sequences are GTSNPN and SVGIG (reference sequence). CDR3 DNA: TGTGCCTGGGGAGACCGGGGGCAGGGGCCCCAGCATTTT. Translated, it gives CAWGDRGQGPQHF.

A remark on this clonotype: A much larger clone differs by one base, so this may be a read error. This rearrangement joins TRBV5-1 to TRBJ2-3, with 7 positions matching TRBD1. The CDR3 has 15 amino acids. CDR1 and CDR2 from the germline V gene are SGHRS and YFSETQ. The CDR3 is CANSSTGRHTDTQYF. The CDR3 DNA reads as TGCGCCAACAGCTCGACAGGGCGCCACACAGATACGCAGTATTTT.

This clonotype was recorded a few times. A read error is possible here, since a much larger clone lies one base away. The V gene is TRBV4-1, the J gene TRBJ2-3; possibly TRBD2 for D (6 bases). Germline V gives CDR1 MGHRA, CDR2 YSYEKL. Trimming left V 1 base short and J 0 bases short, with 11 bases between. This CDR3 is built from 16 residues. Here the CDR3 reads CASSQAPGASTDTQYF. Here the CDR3 DNA reads TGCGCCAGCAGCCAAGCGCCGGGAGCTAGCACAGATACGCAGTATTTT.